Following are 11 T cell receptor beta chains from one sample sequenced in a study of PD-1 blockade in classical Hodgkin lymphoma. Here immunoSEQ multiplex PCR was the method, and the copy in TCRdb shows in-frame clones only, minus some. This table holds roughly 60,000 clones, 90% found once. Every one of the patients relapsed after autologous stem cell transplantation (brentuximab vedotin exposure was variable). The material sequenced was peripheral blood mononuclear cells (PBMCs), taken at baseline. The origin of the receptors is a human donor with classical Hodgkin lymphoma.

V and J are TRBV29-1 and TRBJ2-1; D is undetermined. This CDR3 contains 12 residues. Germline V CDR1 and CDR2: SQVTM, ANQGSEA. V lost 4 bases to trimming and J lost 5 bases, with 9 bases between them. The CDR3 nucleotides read TGCAGCGTTGCCGACGGCCACAATGAGCAGTTCTTC. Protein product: CSVADGHNEQFF.

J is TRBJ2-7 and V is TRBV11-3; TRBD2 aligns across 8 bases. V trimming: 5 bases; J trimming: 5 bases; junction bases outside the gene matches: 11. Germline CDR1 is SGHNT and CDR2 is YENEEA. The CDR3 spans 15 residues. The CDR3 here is CASSRGGLAYDEQYF. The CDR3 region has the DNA TGTGCCAGCAGCCGGGGTGGACTAGCTTACGACGAGCAGTACTTC.

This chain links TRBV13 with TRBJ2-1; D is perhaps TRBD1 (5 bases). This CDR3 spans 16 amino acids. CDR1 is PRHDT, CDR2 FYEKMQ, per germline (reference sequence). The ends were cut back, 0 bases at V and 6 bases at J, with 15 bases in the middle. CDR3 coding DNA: TGTGCCAGCAGCTTAGGCCTGGGGCCCTACCGCAATGAGCAGTTCTTC. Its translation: CASSLGLGPYRNEQFF.

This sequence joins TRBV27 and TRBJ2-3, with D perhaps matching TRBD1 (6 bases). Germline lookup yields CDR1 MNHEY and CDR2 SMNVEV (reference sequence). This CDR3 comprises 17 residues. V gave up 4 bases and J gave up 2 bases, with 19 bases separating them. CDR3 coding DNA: TGTGCCAGCAGTTCCATCCTGGGGGCCCCCCCCACAGATACGCAGTATTTT. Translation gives CASSSILGAPPTDTQYF.

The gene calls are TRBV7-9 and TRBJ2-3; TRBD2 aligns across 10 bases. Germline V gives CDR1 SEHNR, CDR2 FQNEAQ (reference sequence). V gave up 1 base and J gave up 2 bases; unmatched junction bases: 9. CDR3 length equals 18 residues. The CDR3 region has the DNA TGTGCCAGCAGCTTAGGCTTTCTAGCGGGGGACACCACAGATACGCAGTATTTT. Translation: CASSLGFLAGDTTDTQYF.

The CDR3 reads CASSRGDSDDGELFF. The DNA of the CDR3 is TGTGCCAGTAGCCGGGGGGACAGTGATGACGGGGAGCTGTTTTTT. The chain carries TRBV19 and TRBJ2-2; D may match TRBD1 or TRBD2 (7 bases each). The CDR3 contains 15 residues. CDR1 is LNHDA and CDR2 is SQIVND in the germline V gene (reference sequence). The germline V and J ends were trimmed by 6 bases and 7 bases, with 18 bases remaining between them. The variable domain in full, completed from reference TRBV19 and TRBJ2-2, reads DGGITQSPKYLFRKEGQNVTLSCEQNLNHDAMYWYRQDPGQGLRLIYYSQIVNDFQKGDIAEGYSVSREKKESFPLTVTSAQKNPTAFYLCASSRGDSDDGELFFGEGSRLTVL.

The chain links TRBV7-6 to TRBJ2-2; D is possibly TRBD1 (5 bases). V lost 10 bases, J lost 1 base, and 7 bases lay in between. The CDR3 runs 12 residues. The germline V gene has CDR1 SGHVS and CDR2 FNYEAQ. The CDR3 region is CATGKNTGELFF. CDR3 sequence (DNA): TGTGCCACAGGGAAGAACACCGGGGAGCTGTTTTTT.

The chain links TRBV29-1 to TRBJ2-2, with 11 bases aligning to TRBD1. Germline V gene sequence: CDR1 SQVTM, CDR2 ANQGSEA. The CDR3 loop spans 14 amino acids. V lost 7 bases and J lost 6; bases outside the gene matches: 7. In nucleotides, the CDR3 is TGCAGCGCAGAGGGACAGGGGGTACCCGGGGAGCTGTTTTTT. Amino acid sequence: CSAEGQGVPGELFF.

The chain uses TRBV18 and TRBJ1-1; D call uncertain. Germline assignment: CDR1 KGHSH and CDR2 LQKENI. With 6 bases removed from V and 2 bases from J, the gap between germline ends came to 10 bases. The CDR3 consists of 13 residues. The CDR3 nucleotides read TGTGCCAGCTCGTTTGAGCGAAACACTGAAGCTTTCTTT. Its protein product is CASSFERNTEAFF.

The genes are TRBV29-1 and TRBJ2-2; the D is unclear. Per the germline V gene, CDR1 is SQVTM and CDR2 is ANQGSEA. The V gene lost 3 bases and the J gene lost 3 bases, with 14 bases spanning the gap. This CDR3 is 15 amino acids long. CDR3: CSVEDPLRYTGELFF. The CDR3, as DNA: TGCAGCGTTGAGGATCCTCTTCGGTACACCGGGGAGCTGTTTTTT.

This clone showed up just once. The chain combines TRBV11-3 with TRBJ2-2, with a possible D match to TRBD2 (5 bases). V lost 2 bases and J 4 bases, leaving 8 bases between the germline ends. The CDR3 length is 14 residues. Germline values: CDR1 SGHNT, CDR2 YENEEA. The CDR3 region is CASSLRRGTGELFF. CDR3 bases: TGTGCCAGCAGCTTAAGACGGGGCACCGGGGAGCTGTTTTTT.